The 27 T cell receptor beta chains below all came from one sample that was sequenced in a study of tissue T cells after allogeneic stem cell transplantation. Method: immunoSEQ multiplex PCR; TCRdb's copy keeps in-frame clones and lacks some. The sample has 2,500 to 3,500 clones; approximately 48% are singletons. The sample's time point: mouse harvest day 14 after allogeneic transplant. Tail vein injection delivered 10^7 T-cell-depleted bone marrow cells and 10^6 splenic CD5+ T cells. Sequencing was performed on lymph node tissue. Receptors were obtained from a female BALB/c mouse given C57BL/6 T cells with graft-versus-host disease after an allogeneic hematopoietic cell transplant.

Of note for this clone: Gene names follow the mouse nomenclature. The CDR3 end lies 1 residue beyond the end of the read and is filled in from the germline J gene. This chain connects TRBV15 to TRBJ2-5; perhaps TRBD2 as D (7 bases). This CDR3 is built from 16 residues. The germline CDR1 and CDR2 sequences are SGHND and FRSKSL. V was shortened by 0 bases and J by 3 bases, with 13 bases between the two germline ends. The covered CDR3 bases are TGTGCCAGCAGTTTAGCTGGGGGGCTGGAGCAAGACACCCAGTAC. This gives the protein CASSLAGGLEQDTQY. The full CDR3 is CASSLAGGLEQDTQYF. The full variable domain, with the rest looked up from reference TRBV15 and TRBJ2-5, is DAGVTQTPRHEVAEKGQTIILKCEPVSGHNDLFWYRQTKIQGLELLSYFRSKSLMEDGGAFKDRFKAEMLNSSFSTLKIQPTEPKDSAVYLCASSLAGGLEQDTQYFGPGTRLLVL.

This clone was counted a few times. Genes and germline are mouse. The read ends 1 residue shy of where the CDR3 ends; the end is completed using the germline J gene. The chain employs TRBV19 and TRBJ2-1; weak D call: TRBD1 (5 bases). V lost 0 bases and J 3 bases, leaving 7 bases between the germline ends. This CDR3 comprises 14 residues. Germline V lookup: CDR1 FNHDT, CDR2 SITEND (reference sequence). The DNA read from the CDR3 is TGTGCCAGCAGTATAGCAGGGCGCTATGCTGAGCAGTTC. This gives the protein CASSIAGRYAEQF. The entire CDR3 is CASSIAGRYAEQFF. Drawing the rest from reference TRBV19 and TRBJ2-1, the complete variable domain is GGIITQTPKFLIGQEGQKLTLKCQQNFNHDTMYWYRQDSGKGLRLIYYSITENDLQKGDLSEGYDASREKKSSFSLTVTSAQKNEMAVFLCASSIAGRYAEQFFGPGTRLTVL.

Concerning this clone itself: These gene names are mouse names. The read terminates 1 residue before the CDR3 end, so the remaining end is supplied by the germline J gene. The V call is TRBV3, the J call TRBJ2-5, with TRBD1 matching over 9 bases. Per germline, CDR1 SNHLY and CDR2 FYNGKV (reference sequence). This CDR3 is 14 amino acids long. Unmatched junction bases numbered 7, after V lost 5 bases and J lost 7 bases. CDR3 bases read: TGTGCCAGCAGCCCACAGGGGGCGCGAAACACCCAGTAC. It is translated as CASSPQGARNTQY. The entire CDR3 protein is CASSPQGARNTQYF.

This clone was seen only once. Each gene name is a mouse one. The missing CDR3 end, 1 residue past where the read stops, is filled in from the germline J gene. The chain links TRBV3 to TRBJ1-5, with 8 bases fitting TRBD1. The CDR3 runs 14 residues. The V segment lost 4 bases and the J segment 3 bases; nucleotides outside the gene matches: 2. The germline gives CDR1 SNHLY, CDR2 FYNGKV (reference sequence). CDR3 DNA (partial): TGTGCCAGCAGCTCGACAGGGGTCAACCAGGCTCCGCTT. The encoded protein is CASSSTGVNQAPL. The CDR3, in full, reads CASSSTGVNQAPLF. The full variable domain, in which reference TRBV3 and TRBJ1-5 provide the parts outside the CDR3, is GPKVLQIPSHQIIDMGQMVTLNCDPVSNHLYFYWYKQILGQQMEFLVNFYNGKVMEKSKLFKDQFSVERPDGSYFTLKIQPTALEDSAVYFCASSSTGVNQAPLFGEGTRLSVL.

Of note for this clone: The genes and germline here are from mouse. The CDR3 here is CASSLLGGTRENTLYF. CDR3 DNA, as far as it was read: TGTGCCAGCTCTCTCCTGGGGGGAACGAGAGAAAACACCTTGTAC. The chain recombines TRBV12-1 with TRBJ2-4; TRBD2 aligns across 8 bases. The read is 1 residue too short to cover the CDR3 end, so that end is filled in from the germline J gene. Germline V gene data show CDR1 as SGHSN and CDR2 as HYEKVE. The junction had 8 bases not matched to a gene; V was cut back by 0 bases and J by 4 bases. The CDR3 loop spans 16 amino acids. The full variable domain, with the rest looked up from reference TRBV12-1 and TRBJ2-4, is DSGVVQSPRHIIKEKGGRSVLTCIPISGHSNVVWYQQTLGKELKFLIQHYEKVERDKGFLPSRFSVQQFDDYHSEMNMSALELEDSAMYFCASSLLGGTRENTLYFGAGTRLSVL.

This clone came up a few times. The genes are named according to mouse. The read stops 1 residue short of the end of the CDR3; the missing end is completed from the germline J gene. The gene calls are TRBV3 and TRBJ2-7; 10 bases are shared with TRBD2. The CDR3 length is 14 residues. Germline V gene sequence: CDR1 SNHLY, CDR2 FYNGKV (reference sequence). V was pared by 0 bases and J by 7 bases, with 3 bases of the junction left unmatched. CDR3 sequence: CASSLAQTGGEQYF. Partial CDR3 DNA: TGTGCCAGCAGCTTAGCGCAGACTGGGGGGGAACAGTAC.

Note on this clone: The gene symbols are mouse symbols. The read gets to within 1 residue of the CDR3 end, and the germline J gene fills in the rest. The V gene is TRBV5, the J gene TRBJ1-6; 7 nucleotides match TRBD1. TRBJ1-6 is noted as an ORF with a role that remains uncertain. Trimming removed 0 bases from V and 5 bases from J; junction bases left unmatched: 4. The CDR3 is 16 residues long. Germline V lookup: CDR1 LGHNA, CDR2 YNLKQL (reference sequence). The CDR3 bases that were read are TGTGCCAGCAGCCAAGAGGAGGGGGCCAATAATTCGCCCCTCTAC. This encodes CASSQEEGANNSPLY. The full CDR3 protein reads CASSQEEGANNSPLYF.

Notes on this clone: Genes and germline come from the mouse. The read terminates 1 residue ahead of where the CDR3 ends, so the germline J gene completes it. The rearrangement links TRBV4 to TRBJ2-5, with unresolved D. Germline V gives CDR1 LGHDT, CDR2 YNNKQL (reference sequence). There are 14 residues in the CDR3. Deletions cut 5 bases from V and 0 bases from J, with 9 bases between. The chain's CDR3 is CASSPTPNQDTQYF. CDR3 DNA, as far as it was read: TGTGCCAGCAGCCCTACCCCTAACCAAGACACCCAGTAC.

On this clone: All gene names here are mouse names. Read coverage stops 1 residue before the CDR3 terminus; the germline J gene supplies the remainder. V usage is TRBV23 and J usage is TRBJ2-1. There are 14 residues in the CDR3. The germline V gene has CDR1 KGHTA and CDR2 FQNQQP. The sequenced part of the CDR3 DNA is TGCTCCAGCAGTCAATGGGGGAACTATGCTGAGCAGTTC. It specifies CSSSQWGNYAEQF. The entire CDR3 protein is CSSSQWGNYAEQFF.

Concerning this clone itself: Gene labels here are mouse ones. The CDR3 end is not reached by the read, which stops 1 residue before it; the germline J gene fills it in. The chain employs TRBV1 and TRBJ1-3; TRBD1 matches at 12 bases. CDR1 and CDR2 from the germline V gene are NSQYPW and LRSPGD (reference sequence). J was trimmed by 2 bases and V by 3 bases; bases with no gene match: 2. The CDR3 extends over 16 amino acids. CDR3 DNA (partial): TGCACCTGCAGTGCCGGGACAGGGGGCGCTGGAAATACGCTCTAT. Its protein product is CTCSAGTGGAGNTLY. The whole CDR3 sequence is CTCSAGTGGAGNTLYF.

On this clone itself: Mouse gene names and germline throughout. The CDR3 extends 1 residue past the end of the read, so its final part is completed from the germline J gene. The chain recombines TRBV4 with TRBJ1-3; 9 bases map to TRBD1. After removal of 5 bases from V and 0 bases from J, the junction contained 2 bases not matched to a gene. The CDR3 is 15 residues long. Germline lookup yields CDR1 LGHDT and CDR2 YNNKQL (reference sequence). The covered CDR3 bases are TGTGCCAGCAGCGTGACAGGGGGTTCTGGAAATACGCTCTAT. Amino acids: CASSVTGGSGNTLY. The entire CDR3 is CASSVTGGSGNTLYF.

This clone was seen more than once but under ten times. Germline and genes: mouse. The read gets to within 1 residue of the CDR3 end, and the germline J gene fills in the rest. This chain connects TRBV26 to TRBJ1-1; D perhaps matches TRBD1 (5 bases). Germline lookup yields CDR1 KGHPV and CDR2 FQNQEV (reference sequence). The CDR3 spans 10 residues. Trimming shortened V by 4 bases and J by 11 bases, and 8 bases separated the two germline ends. The CDR3 DNA, read in part, is TGTGCCAGCAGTCCCAGGGCTGTCTTC. Its protein is CASSPRAVF. In full, the CDR3 is CASSPRAVFF.

In its sample, this clone is large. Here the gene names and germline are mouse. The observed sequence ends 1 residue before the CDR3 terminus, with the missing tail filled in from the germline J gene. This chain links TRBV13-1 with TRBJ1-2; D is unresolved. Trimming left V 4 bases short and J 2 bases short, with 6 bases between. Germline assignment: CDR1 NSHNY and CDR2 SYGAGN. The CDR3 length is 12 residues. CDR3 bases read: TGTGCCAGCAGTACACGGAACTCCGACTACACC. As protein: CASSTRNSDYT. The complete CDR3 reads CASSTRNSDYTF.

The sample holds a few counts of this clone. The genes are named according to mouse. Sequencing ends 1 residue short of the CDR3 end; the germline J gene provides the rest. The rearrangement uses TRBV3 and TRBJ2-5; D may match TRBD1 or TRBD2 (5 bases each). The CDR3 totals 14 residues. Germline-derived CDR1 and CDR2 are SNHLY and FYNGKV (reference sequence). Trimming removed 5 bases at V and 0 bases at J, with 9 bases between. CDR3 DNA (partial): TGTGCCAGCAGCGCCCGGGGGAACCAAGACACCCAGTAC. This translates into CASSARGNQDTQY. In full, the CDR3 reads CASSARGNQDTQYF.

Remarks on this clone: Gene names follow the mouse nomenclature. The CDR3 end is not reached by the read, which stops 1 residue before it; the germline J gene fills it in. This chain links TRBV3 with TRBJ2-4, with D tentatively TRBD1 (6 bases). The CDR3 has 13 amino acids. Germline-derived CDR1 and CDR2 are SNHLY and FYNGKV (reference sequence). V was shortened by 4 bases and J by 4 bases, with 9 bases between the two germline ends. This CDR3 is CASSSGQKNTLYF. The part of the CDR3 DNA that was read is TGTGCCAGCAGCTCGGGACAAAAAAACACCTTGTAC. Using reference TRBV3 and TRBJ2-4 for the parts outside the CDR3, the full variable domain is GPKVLQIPSHQIIDMGQMVTLNCDPVSNHLYFYWYKQILGQQMEFLVNFYNGKVMEKSKLFKDQFSVERPDGSYFTLKIQPTALEDSAVYFCASSSGQKNTLYFGAGTRLSVL.

This clone was found once. Gene names refer to mouse genes. The CDR3 end is not reached by the read, which stops 1 residue before it; the germline J gene fills it in. This chain uses TRBV26 with TRBJ2-2; 13 nucleotides line up with TRBD2. This CDR3 is built from 15 residues. The germline V gene has CDR1 KGHPV and CDR2 FQNQEV (reference sequence). The J segment lost 4 bases and the V segment lost 4 bases, leaving 0 bases of the junction unmatched. Incomplete CDR3 DNA: TGTGCCAGCAGTCGGACTGGGGGGGCCACCGGGCAGCTCTAC. Protein product: CASSRTGGATGQLY. The whole CDR3 region reads CASSRTGGATGQLYF.

Comments on this clone: Gene names and germline match the mouse. The sequenced fragment ends 1 residue before the CDR3 boundary, so the rest is inferred from the germline J gene. V usage is TRBV23 and J usage is TRBJ1-4; the table calls TRBD1, which could not be checked here. CDR1 KGHTA and CDR2 FQNQQP come from the germline V gene. The CDR3 extends over 14 amino acids. The DNA read from the CDR3 is TGCTCCAGCAGTCCGACACTTTCCAACGAAAGATTATTT. Its translation: CSSSPTLSNERLF. The CDR3 in full is CSSSPTLSNERLFF.

This clone appeared a few times. Mouse germline and gene names are used. The CDR3 end lies 1 residue beyond the end of the read and is filled in from the germline J gene. The chain recombines TRBV5 with TRBJ2-7, with 8 bases that match TRBD2. J gave up 6 bases and V 1 base, and 5 bases lay outside the gene matches. The CDR3 is 14 residues long. Germline loops: CDR1 LGHNA, CDR2 YNLKQL (reference sequence). CDR3 region: CASSQVGGESEQYF. The covered CDR3 bases are TGTGCCAGCAGCCAAGTTGGGGGGGAGAGTGAACAGTAC.

By proportion, this clone is medium-sized. Genes and germline come from the mouse. The CDR3 end falls 1 residue outside the read, so it is completed with the germline J gene. V and J are TRBV3 and TRBJ2-7, with 9 bases identical to TRBD2. The CDR3 is made up of 14 amino acids. After removal of 4 bases from V and 0 bases from J, the junction contained 1 base not matched to a gene. Germline values: CDR1 SNHLY, CDR2 FYNGKV (reference sequence). The CDR3 spells CASSSTGGSYEQYF. The part of the CDR3 DNA that was read is TGTGCCAGCAGCTCGACTGGGGGCTCCTATGAACAGTAC.

On this clone: Gene names follow the mouse nomenclature. The read ends 1 residue before the CDR3 terminus; that terminus is restored from the germline J gene. The chain employs TRBV19 and TRBJ1-4; 9 nucleotides agree with TRBD1. Germline CDR1 is FNHDT and CDR2 is SITEND (reference sequence). J lost 0 bases, V lost 3 bases, and 0 bases had no gene match. The CDR3 consists of 15 residues. CDR3 DNA, as far as it was read: TGTGCCAGCAGTAGGGACAGGGTTTCCAACGAAAGATTATTT. It translates to CASSRDRVSNERLF. The CDR3 as a whole reads CASSRDRVSNERLFF.

This clone was observed a few times. Mouse names are used for the genes. The missing CDR3 end, 1 residue past where the read stops, is filled in from the germline J gene. The chain uses TRBV4 and TRBJ2-7; unclear D gene. The V end lost 3 bases, the J end lost 7 bases, and 7 bases lay between the germline ends. The CDR3 consists of 11 residues. CDR1 is LGHDT, CDR2 YNNKQL, per germline (reference sequence). The CDR3 DNA, read in part, is TGTGCCAGCAGCTATGGTGGAGAACAGTAC. Protein: CASSYGGEQY. The full CDR3 protein reads CASSYGGEQYF.

A remark on this clone: The listed genes are named as in mouse. The CDR3 goes on 1 residue after the read ends, and that part is filled in from the germline J gene. The chain uses TRBV16 and TRBJ2-5, with 7 bases lining up with TRBD1. Germline CDR1 and CDR2: SGHSA and FRNQAP. V shed 5 bases, J shed 2 bases, and the junction held 4 bases outside the gene matches. The CDR3 consists of 14 residues. The DNA read from the CDR3 is TGTGCAAGCAGCCCCCGGGACAGCCAAGACACCCAGTAC. This gives the protein CASSPRDSQDTQY. The whole CDR3 protein is CASSPRDSQDTQYF.

For this clone: These gene names are mouse names. The read gets to within 1 residue of the CDR3 end, and the germline J gene fills in the rest. The rearrangement links TRBV13-3 to TRBJ2-5, with 11 bases lining up with TRBD2. The J segment lost 6 bases and the V segment lost 4 bases, leaving 7 bases of the junction unmatched. Germline V gene sequence: CDR1 NNHDY, CDR2 SYVADS. The CDR3 sequence is 15 residues long. The sequenced CDR3 bases are TGTGCCAGCAGTCCCACACTGGGGGGGCAGGACACCCAGTAC. This encodes CASSPTLGGQDTQY. The whole CDR3 protein is CASSPTLGGQDTQYF.

This clone has only a few counts. Mouse gene names apply. The DNA ends 1 residue before the CDR3 does, and the rest of the CDR3 is filled in from the germline J gene. The chain is built from TRBV16 and TRBJ1-4; 7 bases line up with TRBD1. V was pared by 5 bases and J by 3 bases, with 3 bases of the junction left unmatched. The germline V gene has CDR1 SGHSA and CDR2 FRNQAP. The length of the CDR3 is 14 residues. The sequenced part of the CDR3 DNA is TGTGCAAGCAGCCAACAGGGGACCAACGAAAGATTATTT. Its protein is CASSQQGTNERLF. In full, the CDR3 is CASSQQGTNERLFF.

The table lists this clone with a few counts. Genes and germline come from the mouse. The read is 1 residue too short to cover the CDR3 end, so that end is filled in from the germline J gene. The chain recombines TRBV23 with TRBJ2-7; TRBD2, as called in the table, went unchecked against the DNA. This CDR3 is 14 amino acids long. CDR1 and CDR2 (germline): KGHTA, FQNQQP. The CDR3 bases that were read are TGCTCCAGCAGTCATGGGACTGGGGGCTATGAACAGTAC. This translates into CSSSHGTGGYEQY. The CDR3 as a whole reads CSSSHGTGGYEQYF.

This clone showed up just a few times. The genes are named according to mouse. The sequence runs out 1 residue before the end of the CDR3; the remainder is reconstructed from the germline J gene. The V call is TRBV13-1, the J call TRBJ2-3; 7 bases align to TRBD2. Trimming removed 7 bases from V and 0 bases from J; junction bases left unmatched: 8. The germline V gene encodes CDR1 NSHNY and CDR2 SYGAGN. The CDR3 sequence is 15 residues long. The sequenced part of the CDR3 DNA is TGTGCCAGCGGCCCCGACTGGGAAAGTGCAGAAACGCTGTAT. Amino acid sequence: CASGPDWESAETLY. The complete CDR3 protein is CASGPDWESAETLYF.

This clone has more than one count but fewer than ten. The gene symbols are mouse symbols. The read halts 1 residue ahead of the CDR3 end, with the missing end drawn from the germline J gene. This rearrangement joins TRBV3 to TRBJ2-7, with D perhaps assigned TRBD1 or TRBD2 (6 bases each). The V gene's germline CDR1 is SNHLY and CDR2 FYNGKV (reference sequence). The V and J ends lost 1 base and 0 bases respectively, with 13 bases between them. The CDR3 is made up of 16 amino acids. The CDR3 bases that were read are TGTGCCAGCAGCTTAGAGGGGGTGGGGGACTCCTATGAACAGTAC. Its translation: CASSLEGVGDSYEQY. Given in full, the CDR3 is CASSLEGVGDSYEQYF.